Listed below are T cell receptor beta chains from one sample, sequenced in a study of technical replicates of blood from several donors. Some clones are missing from TCRdb's copy, which holds only in-frame ones; the method was immunoSEQ multiplex PCR. The table lists 84,000 or so clones, roughly 94% of them singletons. The specimen sequenced was T cells isolated from PBMCs. These receptors came from a human donor in good health. Each CDR3 is given without its conserved first and last residue. The D gene is left open where the match is weak.

J: TRBJ1-2; V: TRBV9; length: 11; D: .; CDR3: ASSVVRLNGYT
J: TRBJ1-5; V: TRBV27; length: 14; D: .; CDR3: ASSPTEFFGGQPQH
J: TRBJ1-5; V: TRBV19; length: 12; D: TRBD1; CDR3: ASSGQGAHQPQH
J: TRBJ2-2; V: TRBV7-9; length: 14; D: TRBD1; CDR3: ASSSGQGPVTGELF
J: TRBJ2-3; V: TRBV5-8; length: 11; D: TRBD2; CDR3: ASRWGGSDTQY
J: TRBJ1-6; V: TRBV30; length: 13; D: .; CDR3: AWGLGGPGNSPLH
J: TRBJ1-1; V: TRBV7-8; length: 13; D: TRBD1; CDR3: ASSFLRGSNTEAF
J: TRBJ2-7; V: TRBV9; length: 13; D: TRBD1; CDR3: ASSAGTGGAYEQY
J: TRBJ2-5; V: TRBV2; length: 9; D: .; CDR3: ASMGTGTQY
J: TRBJ2-3; V: TRBV7-9; length: 11; D: .; CDR3: ASSILDTDTQY
J: TRBJ1-1; V: TRBV25-1; length: 13; D: .; CDR3: ASSGYGTLFSEAF
J: TRBJ2-7; V: TRBV7-9; length: 13; D: TRBD2; CDR3: ASSSLARGAYEQY
J: TRBJ1-1; V: TRBV4-1; length: 12; D: .; CDR3: ASSQVGANTEAF
J: TRBJ2-3; V: TRBV15; length: 14; D: .; CDR3: ATSRDLTESTDTQY
J: TRBJ2-7; V: TRBV6-5; length: 11; D: TRBD2; CDR3: ASSREADSSQY
J: TRBJ2-7; V: TRBV27; length: 13; D: TRBD2; CDR3: ASRPMTSGYYEQY
J: TRBJ2-7; V: TRBV28; length: 11; D: .; CDR3: ASRRRLSTSEY
J: TRBJ2-7; V: TRBV2; length: 10; D: TRBD1; CDR3: ASTDRDFEQY
J: TRBJ2-7; V: TRBV7-9; length: 12; D: .; CDR3: ASSFLGQAYEQY
J: TRBJ2-7; V: TRBV28; length: 13; D: .; CDR3: ASSPRGGTSYEQY
J: TRBJ2-2; V: TRBV5-1; length: 14; D: .; CDR3: ASSLDTLSNTGELF
J: TRBJ1-2; V: TRBV4-1; length: 15; D: TRBD1; CDR3: ASSQPGGQRKGYGYT
J: TRBJ1-2; V: TRBV9; length: 15; D: .; CDR3: ASSVGPLAGAVGGYT
J: TRBJ1-1; V: TRBV2; length: 14; D: TRBD1; CDR3: ASSRQGAGTDTEAF
J: TRBJ2-4; V: TRBV5-1; length: 17; D: TRBD2; CDR3: ASRGTSGSPRGDKNIQY
J: TRBJ2-7; V: TRBV4-1; length: 18; D: TRBD2; CDR3: ASSLTAGTSGGYSSYEQY
J: TRBJ2-5; V: TRBV30; length: 13; D: TRBD2; CDR3: AWSVFAGGQETQY
J: TRBJ1-3; V: TRBV28; length: 12; D: TRBD1; CDR3: ASSVQGPGNTIY
J: TRBJ1-1; V: TRBV9; length: 11; D: .; CDR3: ASSVALDSEAF
J: TRBJ2-7; V: TRBV5-3; length: 14; D: .; CDR3: ARSLVGSDKKDEQY
J: TRBJ2-5; V: TRBV6-6; length: 12; D: TRBD2; CDR3: ASSQTSGEETQY